The 16 T cell receptor beta chains below all came from one sample that was sequenced in a study of immune reconstitution after stem cell transplant in scleroderma. Via MiXCR, TCRdb re-called the RT-PCR reads, giving one row per CDR3 protein. The table includes 3,700 or so distinct CDR3 sequences, 5% to 6% detected once. This specimen was taken before or after autologous hematopoietic stem cell transplantation (not recorded which). The receptors stem from a female donor with systemic sclerosis.

By sample share, this clonotype is medium-sized (0.01 to 0.1%). V is TRBV4-2 and J is TRBJ1-2; possibly TRBD1 for D (6 bases). Deletions cut 0 bases from V and 7 bases from J, with 18 bases between. The germline gives CDR1 LGHNA, CDR2 YNFKEQ. The CDR3 sequence is 16 residues long. The CDR3, as DNA: TGTGCCAGCAGCCAAGATCTTTTGAAATCGACAGGTGGCTACACCTTC. It is translated as CASSQDLLKSTGGYTF.

This clonotype ranks as medium-sized. Here the CDR3 DNA reads TGCAGCGTTCACGAGGGGACAGGGGCAATCTATGGCTACACCTTC. Translating gives CSVHEGTGAIYGYTF. The chain recombines TRBV29-1 with TRBJ1-2; 10 positions match TRBD1. V lost 5 bases and J lost 4; bases outside the gene matches: 10. Germline CDR1 and CDR2: SQVTM and ANQGSEA. The CDR3 has 15 amino acids.

By share of the sample, this clonotype is medium-sized (0.01 to 0.1%). The DNA of the CDR3 is TGTGCCATCAGTGACCAAAGTCCGGGAGAACAAGGTGGCTACACCTTC. Its protein is CAISDQSPGEQGGYTF. This rearrangement joins TRBV10-3 to TRBJ1-2; unclear D gene. V shed 3 bases and J shed 7 bases, with 21 bases lying between them. The germline gives CDR1 ENHRY, CDR2 SYGVKD. The CDR3 length is 16 residues.

Within the sample, this clonotype is medium-sized (0.01 to 0.1%). The chain employs TRBV5-1 and TRBJ1-1; 7 positions agree with TRBD1. V lost 5 bases and J lost 3; bases outside the gene matches: 4. This CDR3 has 13 amino acids. Germline CDR1 and CDR2: SGHRS and YFSETQ. The CDR3 is CASRQGVDTEAFF. CDR3 coding DNA: TGCGCCAGCAGGCAGGGGGTGGACACTGAAGCTTTCTTT.

By its share, this clonotype is medium-sized. V and J are TRBV20-1 and TRBJ1-6; no firm D call. Trimming shortened V by 3 bases and J by 4 bases, and 10 bases separated the two germline ends. CDR3 length: 14 amino acids. CDR1 and CDR2 from the germline V gene are DFQATT and SNEGSKA (reference sequence). CDR3 loop: CSASPQVYNSPLHF. The CDR3 bases are TGCAGTGCTAGCCCGCAGGTTTATAATTCACCCCTCCACTTT.

By sample share, this clonotype is medium-sized. This rearrangement joins TRBV7-3 to TRBJ2-1; 8 bases match TRBD1. J gave up 4 bases and V 4 bases, and 6 bases lay outside the gene matches. Germline V gives CDR1 SGHTA, CDR2 FQGTGA. The CDR3 runs to 15 residues. The CDR3 nucleotides read TGTGCCAGCAGCTGGACAGGGCCGGCTTACAATGAGCAGTTCTTC. Translation: CASSWTGPAYNEQFF.

Turning to this clonotype: This may come from a read error, since a much larger clone is one base off. Given the absence of the conserved phenylalanine or tryptophan at the CDR3 end, a read error is likely. V and J are TRBV5-1 and TRBJ2-7; D is uncertain. In germline, CDR1 is SGHRS, CDR2 YFSETQ. The CDR3 has 13 amino acids. V dropped 0 bases and J dropped 0 bases, with 4 bases sitting between them. The CDR3 sequence: CASSLGVSYEQYL. In nucleotides, the CDR3 is TGCGCCAGCAGCTTGGGGGTCTCCTACGAGCAGTACCTC.

This clonotype is medium-sized by share. The J gene is TRBJ2-7, the V gene TRBV20-1, with 7 nucleotides matching TRBD1. CDR3 length equals 16 residues. Germline V lookup: CDR1 DFQATT, CDR2 SNEGSKA (reference sequence). J was trimmed by 3 bases and V by 3 bases; bases with no gene match: 14. CDR3 protein: CSARAAQGLYIYEQYF. The CDR3 DNA reads TGCAGTGCTAGGGCAGCACAGGGGTTGTATATCTACGAGCAGTACTTC.

In its sample, this clonotype is medium-sized (0.01 to 0.1%). This chain uses TRBV5-1 with TRBJ1-5, with 7 bases lining up with TRBD1. The J segment lost 3 bases and the V segment lost 4 bases, leaving 4 bases of the junction unmatched. This CDR3 region has 14 residues. Germline V lookup: CDR1 SGHRS, CDR2 YFSETQ. The CDR3 here is CASSPGQPNQPQHF. In nucleotides, the CDR3 is TGCGCCAGCAGCCCGGGACAGCCCAATCAGCCCCAGCATTTT.

This clonotype is medium-sized within its sample. This chain links TRBV2 with TRBJ2-1; 12 bases align to TRBD2. J lost 9 bases, V lost 5 bases, and 11 bases had no gene match. The CDR3 sequence is 16 residues long. Germline V CDR1 and CDR2: SNHLY, FYNNEI. The CDR3 loop reads CASSSPGLAGGGEQFF. The CDR3 region has the DNA TGTGCCAGCAGTTCCCCGGGACTAGCGGGTGGGGGTGAGCAGTTCTTC.

This clonotype is medium-sized. The chain has TRBV20-1 and TRBJ2-7; a weak D match, TRBD2 (5 bases). The CDR3 spans 13 residues. The germline V gene has CDR1 DFQATT and CDR2 SNEGSKA (reference sequence). V shed 6 bases and J shed 9 bases, with 21 bases lying between them. The CDR3 region has the DNA TGCAGTGCATCGGTCTTCGGACTGCCCATGCAGTACTTC. The encoded protein is CSASVFGLPMQYF.

This clonotype is judged medium-sized. This chain connects TRBV15 to TRBJ2-5; D might be TRBD2 (5 bases). V lost 0 bases and J lost 1, with 15 bases in between. Germline V lookup: CDR1 LNHNV, CDR2 YYDKDF (reference sequence). The CDR3 consists of 17 residues. The CDR3 is CATSREIVASGQETQYF. CDR3 DNA: TGTGCCACCAGCAGAGAGATCGTAGCGAGCGGCCAAGAGACCCAGTACTTC.

This clonotype is large in the sample. The chain uses TRBV9 and TRBJ1-6; 9 positions agree with TRBD1. Looked up from germline, CDR1 is SGDLS and CDR2 is YYNGEE. V lost 0 bases, J lost 8 bases, and 0 bases stayed unmatched. The CDR3 extends over 14 amino acids. The CDR3 here is CASSVGTGDSPLHF. The DNA of the CDR3 is TGTGCCAGCAGCGTAGGGACAGGGGATTCACCCCTCCACTTT.

This clonotype was picked up one time. The chain employs TRBV2 and TRBJ2-3; possible D gene TRBD1, 6 bases. The V gene's germline CDR1 is SNHLY and CDR2 FYNNEI. This CDR3 has 14 amino acids. Trimming shortened V by 7 bases and J by 2 bases, and 13 bases separated the two germline ends. For the CDR3, the DNA is TGTGCCAGCAAGTGGGGGCCCTACACAGATACGCAGTATTTT. It codes for CASKWGPYTDTQYF. The complete variable domain, with remaining parts taken from reference TRBV2 and TRBJ2-3, reads EPEVTQTPSHQVTQMGQEVILRCVPISNHLYFYWYRQILGQKVEFLVSFYNNEISEKSEIFDDQFSVERPDGSNFTLKIRSTKLEDSAMYFCASKWGPYTDTQYFGPGTRLTVL.

This clonotype was detected a few times. This could be a read error, since a much larger clone is one nucleotide away. The chain joins TRBV7-6 to TRBJ2-3; the D call may be TRBD1 or TRBD2 (5 bases each). This CDR3 region has 13 residues. Trimming pared 5 bases from V and 2 bases from J, leaving 8 bases between. CDR1 and CDR2 (germline): SGHVS, FNYEAQ. CDR3 sequence reads: CASSPGHTDTQYF. In nucleotides, the CDR3 is TGTGCCAGCAGCCCGGGGCACACAGATACGCAGTATTTT.

This clonotype was counted at least ten times. CDR3 sequence reads: CSARGSPGIQETQYF. CDR3 bases: TGCAGTGCTAGAGGGTCACCAGGGATCCAAGAGACCCAGTACTTC. This chain joins TRBV20-1 and TRBJ2-5; possibly TRBD1 for D (5 bases). Germline values: CDR1 DFQATT, CDR2 SNEGSKA (reference sequence). Between the trimmed V and J ends, which lost 1 base and 1 base, there was a span of 13 bases. This CDR3 has 15 amino acids.